These 6 T cell receptor beta chains were sequenced from one sample in a study of blood T cell repertoires in COVID-19. Here immunoSEQ multiplex PCR was the method, and the copy in TCRdb shows in-frame clones only, minus some. The sample lists over 70,000 clones, 70% to 80% seen once, with roughly 50% in the top ten. Sequenced: peripheral blood. The receptor set was obtained from a human donor in a cohort sampled during active COVID-19.

CDR3 nucleotide sequence: TGTGCCAGCAGCCAACTGGGCCTAGCGGGAGGGATTGACATTCAGTACTTC. It is translated as CASSQLGLAGGIDIQYF. The rearrangement links TRBV28 to TRBJ2-4; TRBD2 matches at 12 bases. This CDR3 comprises 17 residues. CDR1 and CDR2 (germline): MDHEN, SYDVKM. Trimming took 6 bases from V and 8 from J; bases not matched to a gene: 14.

The chain has TRBV10-3 and TRBJ1-2; 10 nucleotides match TRBD1. V dropped 8 bases and J dropped 8; count of bases not matched to a gene: 11. The CDR3 runs 14 residues. The germline V gene has CDR1 ENHRY and CDR2 SYGVKD. The CDR3 protein is CAIRDRGFSEGYTF. The CDR3 nucleotides read TGTGCCATCCGGGACAGGGGCTTTTCAGAAGGCTACACCTTC.

The chain recombines TRBV2 with TRBJ2-3, with TRBD2 identical over 11 bases. CDR1 is SNHLY, CDR2 FYNNEI, per germline. Trimming at V came to 10 bases and at J to 4 bases, leaving 7 bases not matched to a gene. The CDR3 is 14 amino acids. The CDR3 here is CATHSGRAADTQYF. CDR3 DNA sequence: TGTGCCACCCATAGCGGGAGGGCGGCAGATACGCAGTATTTT.

V is TRBV10-2 and J is TRBJ2-2, with TRBD2 matching 10 bases. The CDR3 consists of 16 residues. V lost 4 bases, J lost 5 bases, and 7 bases stayed unmatched. The germline V gene has CDR1 WSHSY and CDR2 SAAADI. As DNA, the CDR3 is TGCGCCAGCAGTGGTGCGGGACTAGCGACGACCGGGGAGCTGTTTTTT. Its translation is CASSGAGLATTGELFF.

V gene TRBV5-4 combines with J gene TRBJ2-4; possible D gene TRBD2, 7 bases. This CDR3 has 14 residues. V was shortened by 0 bases and J by 7 bases, with 11 bases between the two germline ends. Germline-derived CDR1 and CDR2 are SGHNT and YYREEE (reference sequence). The CDR3 DNA follows: TGTGCCAGCAGCTTGGGGGGAGGGGGGAACATTCAGTACTTC. It translates to CASSLGGGGNIQYF.

The genes are TRBV6-6 and TRBJ2-1; tentative D call: TRBD2 (5 bases). Germline CDR1 and CDR2: MNHNY and SVGAGI (reference sequence). Trimming cost V 0 bases and J 8 bases, with 11 bases left between them. This CDR3 is 14 amino acids long. CDR3 loop: CASSYSGRRDEQFF. The CDR3 nucleotides are TGTGCCAGCAGTTACTCGGGCCGGCGGGATGAGCAGTTCTTC.